The rows below give T cell receptor beta chains drawn from one sample of a study of blood T cell repertoires in COVID-19. Using immunoSEQ multiplex PCR, the repertoire was profiled, and TCRdb retains in-frame clones only, with some absent. The top ten hold 9.7% of the sample, which has 60,000 to 75,000 clones, 82% seen once. What was sequenced was peripheral blood. These receptors were collected from a woman of 80 years or more with acute or convalescent COVID-19. Each CDR3 is given with its conserved first and last residue.

cdr3_aa	v_call	j_call
CASSQDWLVQFF	TRBV4-1	TRBJ2-1
CASSEDSNSPLHF	TRBV25-1	TRBJ1-6
CASSYSQGTYEQYF	TRBV6-5	TRBJ2-7
CASSWRGTGGSGELFF	TRBV5-6	TRBJ2-2
CASSPGTASGANVLTF	TRBV5-4	TRBJ2-6
CASSLSSGGNYNEQFF	TRBV7-3	TRBJ2-1
CASSDRDRYYEQYF	TRBV27	TRBJ2-7
CASSLVRGTGLNTEAFF	TRBV5-4	TRBJ1-1
CASSLEAGSGSYEQYF	TRBV7-8	TRBJ2-7
CASSRGQGGYNEQFF	TRBV2	TRBJ2-1
CASSPLGQGYEKLFF	TRBV18	TRBJ1-4
CATSRMDRGNEKLFF	TRBV15	TRBJ1-4
CASSLTSGGVYEQYF	TRBV5-1	TRBJ2-7
CASSYLLNTEAFF	TRBV6-2/TRBV6-3	TRBJ1-1
CASSRPGTGLGTGELFF	TRBV5-4	TRBJ2-2
CASSSGTGEETQYF	TRBV13	TRBJ2-5
CASNRDRGNEKLFF	TRBV6-5	TRBJ1-4
CASSFQSGGAGTDTQYF	TRBV5-1	TRBJ2-3
CASSYSNLEVSEQYF	TRBV6-6	TRBJ2-7
CASSLVRGGGTEAFF	TRBV7-8	TRBJ1-1
CASSRSGEKLFF	TRBV12-3/TRBV12-4	TRBJ1-4
CASRPTRGEQFF	TRBV19	TRBJ2-1
CASRDPGQGFRNEQFF	TRBV19	TRBJ2-1
CASSPGGGQGDTEAFF	TRBV5-1	TRBJ1-1
CAISFDSPDRYEQYF	TRBV10-3	TRBJ2-7
CASSTRGVKIYNSPLHF	TRBV11-2	TRBJ1-6
CASSQGTGAGDTQYF	TRBV3-1/TRBV3-2	TRBJ2-3
CASSLYLVNTEAFF	TRBV5-1	TRBJ1-1
CASSQARPGGETQYF	TRBV7-2	TRBJ2-5
CASSVGGRITTDTQYF	TRBV25-1	TRBJ2-3
CASSLLGREETQYF	TRBV11-2	TRBJ2-5
CASSGEGARYGYTF	TRBV2	TRBJ1-2
CASSPGYRATYEQYF	TRBV7-9	TRBJ2-7
CASSLDSSGANVLTF	TRBV5-1	TRBJ2-6
CASSPTHTEAFF	TRBV7-9	TRBJ1-1
CASSYRENQPQHF	TRBV6-6	TRBJ1-5
CASSAGVAGNTIYF	TRBV11-2	TRBJ1-3
CASRIGQTSYNEQFF	TRBV5-1	TRBJ2-1
CASSLWTGTYEQYF	TRBV5-6	TRBJ2-7
CATSRGRGRLNEKLFF	TRBV15	TRBJ1-4
CASSSGTGLEQYF	TRBV5-6	TRBJ2-7
CASSFARGGDQETQYF	TRBV5-1	TRBJ2-5
CASSTQGYGYTF	TRBV9	TRBJ1-2
CASSQSSTYEQYF	TRBV4-2	TRBJ2-7
CASSLNAPGQGHETQYF	TRBV11-3	TRBJ2-5
CASSYDRDTEAFF	TRBV6-5	TRBJ1-1
CASSLQRMNTEAFF	TRBV5-5	TRBJ1-1
CASSPDRAYYEQYF	TRBV18	TRBJ2-7
CASSPAGGTYNEQFF	TRBV5-6	TRBJ2-1
CATSRETGGLVGSPLHF	TRBV15	TRBJ1-6
CASSSPDRGTDTQYF	TRBV6-5	TRBJ2-3
CASSSGTSFYNEQFF	TRBV6-6	TRBJ2-1
CASSQGQQETQYF	TRBV18	TRBJ2-5
CASSPPFGHDEKLFF	TRBV16	TRBJ1-4
CATGLAGGETQYF	TRBV15	TRBJ2-5
CASSRGDYTGELFF	TRBV6-2/TRBV6-3	TRBJ2-2